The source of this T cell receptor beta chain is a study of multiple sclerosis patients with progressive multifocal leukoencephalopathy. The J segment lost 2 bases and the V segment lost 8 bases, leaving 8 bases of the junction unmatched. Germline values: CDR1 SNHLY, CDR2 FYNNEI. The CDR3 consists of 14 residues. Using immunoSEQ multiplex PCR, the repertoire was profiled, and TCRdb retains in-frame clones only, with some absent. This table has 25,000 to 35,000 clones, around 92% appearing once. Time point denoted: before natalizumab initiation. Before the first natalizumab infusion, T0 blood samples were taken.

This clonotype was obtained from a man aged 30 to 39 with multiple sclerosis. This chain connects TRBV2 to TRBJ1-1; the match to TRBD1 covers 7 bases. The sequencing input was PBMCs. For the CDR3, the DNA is TGTGCCAGCGCCAGCGAGGGGGCCAACACTGAAGCTTTCTTT. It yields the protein CASASEGANTEAFF.